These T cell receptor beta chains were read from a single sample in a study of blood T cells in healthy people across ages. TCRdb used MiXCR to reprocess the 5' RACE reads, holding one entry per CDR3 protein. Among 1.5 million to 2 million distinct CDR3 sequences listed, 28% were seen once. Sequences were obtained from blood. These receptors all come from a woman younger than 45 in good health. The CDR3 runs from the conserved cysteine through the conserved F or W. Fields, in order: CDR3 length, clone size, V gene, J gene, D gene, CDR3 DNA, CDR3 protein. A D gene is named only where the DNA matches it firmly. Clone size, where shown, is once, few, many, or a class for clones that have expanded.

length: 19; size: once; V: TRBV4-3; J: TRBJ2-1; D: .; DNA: TGCGCCAGCAGCCAAGATACGGGTATAGGGTCTACCTACCCAAATGAGCAGTTCTTC; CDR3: CASSQDTGIGSTYPNEQFF
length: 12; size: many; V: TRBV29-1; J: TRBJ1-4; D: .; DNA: TGCAGTGGGGGCGAGGGTAATGAAAAACTGTTTTTT; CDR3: CSGGEGNEKLFF
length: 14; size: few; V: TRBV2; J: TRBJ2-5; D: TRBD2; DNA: TGTGCCAGCAACCAGCAGGGAGGGCAAGAGACCCAGTACTTC; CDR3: CASNQQGGQETQYF
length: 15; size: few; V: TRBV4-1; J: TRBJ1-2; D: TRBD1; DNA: TGCGCCGGCAGCCACCCGGGACAGGCGGACTATGGCTACACCTTC; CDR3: CAGSHPGQADYGYTF
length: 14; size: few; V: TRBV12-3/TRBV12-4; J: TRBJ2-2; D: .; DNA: TGTGCCAGCAGTTTAGCTCAGGCTAGGGGGGAGCCGTTTTTT; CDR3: CASSLAQARGEPFF
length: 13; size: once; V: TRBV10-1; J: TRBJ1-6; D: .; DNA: TGCGCCAGCAGTGCGTACTCCCATTCACCCCTCCACTTT; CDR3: CASSAYSHSPLHF
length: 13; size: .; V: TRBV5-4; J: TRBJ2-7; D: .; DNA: TGTGCCAGCAGCTTGGATCAAGCCGGCGAGCAGTACTTC; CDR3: CASSLDQAGEQYF
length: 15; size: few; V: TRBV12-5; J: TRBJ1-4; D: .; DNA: TGTGCTAGTGGCCCGGGACTTCTTGTGGGGGAAAAACTGTTTTTT; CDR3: CASGPGLLVGEKLFF
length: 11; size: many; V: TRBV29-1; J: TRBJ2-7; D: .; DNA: TGCAGCGTTTTGGCAGCCTACGAGCAGTACTTC; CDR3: CSVLAAYEQYF
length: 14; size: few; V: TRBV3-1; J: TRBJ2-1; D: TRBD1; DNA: TGTGCCAGCAGCCAAGTGACCAGGGACAGTGAGCAGTTCTTC; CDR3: CASSQVTRDSEQFF
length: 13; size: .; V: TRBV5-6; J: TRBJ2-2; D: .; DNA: TGCGCCAGCAGTTGGCTGGAGACCGGGGAGCTGTTTTTT; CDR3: CASSWLETGELFF
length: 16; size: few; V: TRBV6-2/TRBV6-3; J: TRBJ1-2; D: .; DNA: TGTGCCAGCAGTTTCATCCCCAGGGCTACTAACTATGGCTACACCTTC; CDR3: CASSFIPRATNYGYTF
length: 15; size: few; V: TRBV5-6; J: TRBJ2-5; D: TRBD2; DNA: TGTGCCAGCAGACCCCTTTCCTCTAGCGGAGAGACCCAGTACTTC; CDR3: CASRPLSSSGETQYF
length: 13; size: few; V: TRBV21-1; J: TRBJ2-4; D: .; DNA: TGTGCCAGCAGCCTGACAGGGGGAAACATTCAGTACTTC; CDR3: CASSLTGGNIQYF
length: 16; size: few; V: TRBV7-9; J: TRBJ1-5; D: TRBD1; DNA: TGTGCCAGCAGCCCAACGTGGGACAGGGGAAATCAGCCCCAGCATTTT; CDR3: CASSPTWDRGNQPQHF
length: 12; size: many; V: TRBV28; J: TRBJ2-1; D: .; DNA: TGTGCCAGCAGGGTTCCCCCACAAGAGCAGTTCTTC; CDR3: CASRVPPQEQFF
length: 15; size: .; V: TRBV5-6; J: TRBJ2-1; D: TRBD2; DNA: TGTGCCAGCAGCTCCCTGACTAGCGGAGCCAATGAGCAGTTCTTC; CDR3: CASSSLTSGANEQFF
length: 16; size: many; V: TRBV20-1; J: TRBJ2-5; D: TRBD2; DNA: TGCAGTGCTTCCGAACACGAGCGGGGGGCTAAAGAGACCCAGTACTTC; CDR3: CSASEHERGAKETQYF
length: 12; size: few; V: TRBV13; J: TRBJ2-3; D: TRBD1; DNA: TGTGCCAGCAGCGATACAGGGGTTACGCAGTATTTT; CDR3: CASSDTGVTQYF
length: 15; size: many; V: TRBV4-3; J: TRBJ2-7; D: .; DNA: TGCGCCAGCAGCAGCAGACCAAACCCCTCCTACGAGCAGTACTTC; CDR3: CASSSRPNPSYEQYF
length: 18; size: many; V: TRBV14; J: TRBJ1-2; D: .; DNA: TGTGCCAGCAGCCAGTTTTTCAGGCCCGACGGATTCGACTATGGCTACACCTTC; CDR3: CASSQFFRPDGFDYGYTF
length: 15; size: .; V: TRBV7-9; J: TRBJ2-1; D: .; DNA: TGTGCCGGCAGCTTGGCGGGGCGGTCCTACAATGAGCAGTTCTTC; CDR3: CAGSLAGRSYNEQFF